This TCR beta chain was captured by sequencing in a study of CD8 T cell repertoires and HIV-1 epitope variants. Study-level background: Tested: three Gag epitope families, Nef HW9 and YT9. Cultures ran less than 12 days, with IL-2, IL-7 and IL-15 added on days 3 and 7.

Sequencing used immunoSEQ multiplex PCR; TCRdb keeps in-frame clones, though not all of them. Of just over 2,500 clones detected, about 70% appear once; the ten largest clones hold approximately 42%. To note about this clone: Antigen unknown.

V gave up 2 bases and J gave up 5 bases, with 13 bases separating them. This CDR3 has 14 residues. Germline CDR1 and CDR2: MGHRA and YSYEKL. V and J are TRBV4-1 and TRBJ2-7; no clear D gene. The sample was cultured CD8+ T cells derived from PBMCs. The clonotype was recovered from a male donor with HIV. Written as DNA, the CDR3 is TGCGCCAGCAGCCAAAGTTTGGGATCCCACGAGCAGTACTTC. It translates to CASSQSLGSHEQYF.